The sequence of this T cell receptor (beta chain) was determined in a study of T cells in Graves' hyperthyroidism and ophthalmopathy. This clonotype appeared many times. Amplified TCR beta CDR3 regions derived from RNA transcripts. The HTBI primer set was used in a first-round RT-PCR of the TCR CDR3. TCRdb reprocessed the multiplex PCR reads via MiXCR and lists one record per CDR3 protein. The table has more than 300,000 distinct CDR3 sequences, roughly 15% seen once. Germline values: CDR1 LNHDA, CDR2 SQIVND (reference sequence). CDR3 length equals 13 residues. After removal of 2 bases from V and 9 bases from J, the junction contained 3 bases not matched to a gene.

The sequenced sample consisted of blood. The chain is built from TRBV19 and TRBJ2-1, with 8 bases lining up with TRBD1. The receptor was isolated from a woman in her thirties with Graves' hyperthyroidism that later progressed to Graves' ophthalmopathy. The CDR3 loop reads CASSISGGIEQFF. CDR3 in DNA: TGTGCCAGTAGTATATCAGGGGGCATTGAGCAGTTCTTC.